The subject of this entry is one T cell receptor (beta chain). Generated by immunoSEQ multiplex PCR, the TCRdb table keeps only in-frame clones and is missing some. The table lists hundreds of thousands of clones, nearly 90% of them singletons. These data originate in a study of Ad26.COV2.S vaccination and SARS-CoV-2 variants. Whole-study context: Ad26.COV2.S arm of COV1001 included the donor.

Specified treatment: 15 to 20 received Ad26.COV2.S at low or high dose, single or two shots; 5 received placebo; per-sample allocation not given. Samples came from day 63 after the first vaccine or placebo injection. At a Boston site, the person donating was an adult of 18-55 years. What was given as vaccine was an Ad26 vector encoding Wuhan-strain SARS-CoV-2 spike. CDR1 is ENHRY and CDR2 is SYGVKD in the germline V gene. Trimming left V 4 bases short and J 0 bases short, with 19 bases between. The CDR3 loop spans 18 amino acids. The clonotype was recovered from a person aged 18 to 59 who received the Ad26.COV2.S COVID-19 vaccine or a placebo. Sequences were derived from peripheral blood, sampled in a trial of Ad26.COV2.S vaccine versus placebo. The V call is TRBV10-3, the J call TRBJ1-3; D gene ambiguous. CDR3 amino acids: CAISGGWSGTSSGNTIYF. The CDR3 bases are TGTGCCATCAGTGGCGGATGGTCAGGAACATCCTCTGGAAACACCATATATTTT.